A selection of T cell receptor beta chains follows, all from one sample in a study of CD8+ T cells in alopecia areata. The protocol was immunoSEQ multiplex PCR, while the TCRdb copy is restricted to in-frame clones and leaves out a portion. Of around 97,000 clones in the sample, around three fifths were seen once. The sequencing sample was made of CD4+ T cells sorted from blood. Receptors were obtained from a human donor in good health. Both conserved end residues are part of each CDR3. A D gene is named only where the DNA matches it firmly. The size of a clone is reported for some rows only, either as once, few or many, or as a class for expanded clones.

D gene,V gene,J gene,clone size,CDR3 protein,CDR3 DNA
NA,TRBV6-5,TRBJ1-5,NA,CASRPNYSNQPQHF,TGTGCCAGCAGGCCGAATTATAGCAATCAGCCCCAGCATTTT
TRBD1,TRBV2,TRBJ2-5,NA,CASSPQGAVSTQYF,TGTGCCAGCAGTCCGCAGGGGGCCGTTAGCACCCAGTACTTC
NA,TRBV10-3,TRBJ2-6,NA,CATAPTEGSGANVLTF,TGTGCCACCGCCCCAACGGAGGGCTCTGGGGCCAACGTCCTGACTTTC
NA,TRBV14,TRBJ1-1,few,CASSQEANTEAFF,TGTGCCAGCAGCCAAGAAGCGAACACTGAAGCTTTCTTT
NA,TRBV6-6,TRBJ2-7,NA,CASRSDGYEQYF,TGTGCCAGCAGATCGGACGGTTACGAGCAGTACTTC
TRBD2,TRBV15,TRBJ2-3,NA,CATSREARRGGVDTQYF,TGTGCCACCAGCAGAGAAGCACGGCGGGGGGGCGTAGATACGCAGTATTTT
NA,TRBV7-3,TRBJ2-3,NA,CASSLGTSTDTQYF,TGTGCCAGCAGCTTGGGGACTAGCACAGATACGCAGTATTTT
NA,TRBV4-3,TRBJ2-3,NA,CASSPRGAKDTQYF,TGCGCCAGCAGCCCGAGGGGGGCGAAAGATACGCAGTATTTT
TRBD1,TRBV2,TRBJ1-2,once,CASSTPKLGQGSYYGYTF,TGTGCCAGCAGTACACCCAAGCTGGGACAGGGGTCGTACTATGGCTACACCTTC
NA,TRBV29-1,TRBJ1-2,NA,CSVEGLRGYGYTF,TGCAGCGTTGAAGGTTTGCGGGGGTATGGCTACACCTTC
NA,TRBV30,TRBJ1-4,NA,CALEAWNEKLFF,TGTGCCCTAGAGGCCTGGAATGAAAAACTGTTTTTT
NA,TRBV30,TRBJ2-7,few,CAWSALYEQYF,TGTGCCTGGAGTGCCTTATACGAGCAGTACTTC
NA,TRBV19,TRBJ2-5,NA,CASSMDSGYQETQYF,TGTGCCAGTAGTATGGACAGCGGGTACCAAGAGACCCAGTACTTC
NA,TRBV6-1,TRBJ2-2,NA,CASSENGSGELFF,TGTGCCAGCAGTGAAAATGGCTCCGGGGAGCTGTTTTTT
NA,TRBV30,TRBJ2-1,few,CAWSVEGMSSYNEQFF,TGTGCCTGGAGTGTTGAGGGGATGAGCTCCTACAATGAGCAGTTCTTC
NA,TRBV5-4,TRBJ2-1,NA,CASSPDQRDEQFF,TGTGCCAGCAGTCCCGACCAGCGTGATGAGCAGTTCTTC
NA,TRBV30,TRBJ1-2,NA,CARGGSQGGYYGYTF,TGTGCCAGGGGAGGGTCACAAGGAGGGTACTATGGCTACACCTTC
NA,TRBV2,TRBJ2-1,NA,CAATTGTGPYNEQFF,TGTGCAGCGACAACAGGGACGGGGCCCTACAATGAGCAGTTCTTC
NA,TRBV29-1,TRBJ2-7,NA,CSVEAGSRSEQYF,TGCAGCGTTGAAGCAGGGTCACGCTCCGAGCAGTACTTC
TRBD1,TRBV6-6,TRBJ1-2,NA,CASSYSAGQTNYGYTF,TGTGCCAGCAGTTACTCCGCGGGACAGACTAACTATGGCTACACCTTC
NA,TRBV5-1,TRBJ1-3,NA,CASSLAFSGNTIYF,TGCGCCAGCAGCTTGGCGTTTTCGGGAAACACCATATATTTT
NA,TRBV7-9,TRBJ1-5,NA,CASRDNRDNQPQHF,TGTGCCAGCAGGGACAACAGGGACAATCAGCCCCAGCATTTT
NA,TRBV30,TRBJ1-5,once,CAWSRGPGYNQPQHF,TGTGCCTGGAGTCGAGGACCGGGATACAATCAGCCCCAGCATTTT
NA,TRBV30,TRBJ2-3,few,CAWSPPGPLPTDTQYF,TGTGCCTGGAGTCCTCCCGGGCCACTCCCCACAGATACGCAGTATTTT
NA,TRBV30,TRBJ2-4,NA,CAWSTGPENIQYF,TGTGCCTGGAGTACAGGTCCCGAAAACATTCAGTACTTC
NA,TRBV7-2,TRBJ2-7,few,CASSYHLDRLKYEQYF,TGTGCCAGCAGCTATCATCTAGACAGGTTAAAATACGAGCAGTACTTC
TRBD1,TRBV25-1,TRBJ2-7,few,CASSSTGVEQYF,TGTGCCAGCAGCAGCACAGGGGTCGAGCAGTACTTC
NA,TRBV10-3,TRBJ1-2,NA,CAISENFDGYTF,TGTGCCATCAGTGAAAATTTCGATGGCTACACCTTC
TRBD1,TRBV7-2,TRBJ2-5,few,CASSRQGWQETQYF,TGTGCCAGCAGCAGACAGGGGTGGCAAGAGACCCAGTACTTC
NA,TRBV29-1,TRBJ1-2,NA,CSVRRDGNYGYTF,TGCAGCGTCCGCCGGGACGGCAACTATGGCTACACCTTC
NA,TRBV2,TRBJ2-3,NA,CATSPEGGAADTQYF,TGTGCCACGTCCCCCGAAGGAGGTGCCGCAGATACGCAGTATTTT
NA,TRBV30,TRBJ1-2,once,CAWSVGKGNYGYTF,TGTGCCTGGAGTGTAGGAAAGGGCAACTATGGCTACACCTTC
TRBD1,TRBV25-1,TRBJ2-7,NA,CASSEGTGVPYEQYF,TGTGCCAGCAGTGAAGGGACAGGGGTCCCCTACGAGCAGTACTTC
NA,TRBV2,TRBJ2-1,few,CASSRNTNEQFF,TGTGCCAGCAGCCGAAACACAAATGAGCAGTTCTTC
NA,TRBV25-1,TRBJ1-6,NA,CASSERQLNSPLHF,TGTGCCAGCAGTGAAAGACAGTTGAATTCACCCCTCCACTTT
TRBD1,TRBV25-1,TRBJ2-5,NA,CASSRGQQQETQYF,TGTGCCAGCTCCAGGGGACAGCAACAAGAGACCCAGTACTTC
NA,TRBV7-6,TRBJ2-5,NA,CASSPTQETQYF,TGTGCCAGCAGCCCGACCCAAGAGACCCAGTACTTC
NA,TRBV7-3,TRBJ1-5,NA,CASSLNRDQPQHF,TGTGCCAGCAGCCTGAACAGGGATCAGCCCCAGCATTTT
NA,TRBV30,TRBJ1-1,once,CAWSSQIEAFF,TGTGCCTGGAGTAGCCAGATTGAAGCTTTCTTT
NA,TRBV2,TRBJ2-7,few,CASSLTGSSYEQYF,TGTGCCAGCAGCTTGACAGGAAGCTCCTACGAGCAGTACTTC
NA,TRBV29-1,TRBJ2-7,NA,CSVSRDTAGEQYF,TGCAGCGTTAGCAGGGACACCGCCGGAGAGCAGTACTTC
TRBD1,TRBV29-1,TRBJ1-2,NA,CSATGVANYGYTF,TGCAGCGCGACAGGGGTAGCTAACTATGGCTACACCTTC
NA,TRBV29-1,TRBJ1-2,NA,CSVSGQINYGYTF,TGCAGCGTTTCCGGACAGATTAACTATGGCTACACCTTC
TRBD1,TRBV25-1,TRBJ1-6,NA,CASSETGYGTAYSPLHF,TGTGCCAGCAGTGAAACGGGATACGGGACAGCCTATTCACCCCTCCACTTT
NA,TRBV11-2,TRBJ2-5,NA,CASSLILGETQYF,TGTGCCAGCAGCTTGATTTTGGGGGAGACCCAGTACTTC
NA,TRBV7-2,TRBJ1-6,NA,CASSLRAGLNSPLHF,TGTGCCAGCAGCTTAAGAGCAGGTCTTAATTCACCCCTCCACTTT
NA,TRBV29-1,TRBJ2-2,few,CSVPSGRSSNTGELFF,TGCAGCGTTCCCTCGGGGCGGTCCTCGAACACCGGGGAGCTGTTTTTT
NA,TRBV29-1,TRBJ1-3,NA,CSVEFQGAGNTIYF,TGCAGCGTCGAATTTCAGGGAGCCGGAAACACCATATATTTT
TRBD1,TRBV27,TRBJ1-4,NA,CASSYTGGAREKLFF,TGTGCCAGCAGCTACACAGGGGGCGCGAGGGAAAAACTGTTTTTT
NA,TRBV5-1,TRBJ1-1,few,CASRGALSTEAFF,TGCGCCAGCAGGGGGGCATTGAGCACTGAAGCTTTCTTT
NA,TRBV27,TRBJ1-5,NA,CASRVTRQPKNQPQHF,TGTGCCAGCAGAGTGACCCGACAGCCCAAGAATCAGCCCCAGCATTTT
TRBD1,TRBV27,TRBJ2-7,NA,CASSLNWRQGSEQYF,TGTGCCAGCAGTTTAAATTGGAGACAGGGGAGCGAGCAGTACTTC
NA,TRBV28,TRBJ1-6,few,CASSPTGNYNSPLHF,TGTGCCAGCAGTCCTACAGGGAATTATAATTCACCCCTCCACTTT
NA,TRBV5-6,TRBJ1-1,few,CASSGTGMSWTEAFF,TGTGCCAGCAGCGGCACTGGGATGAGTTGGACTGAAGCTTTCTTT